This paragraph reports one TCR beta chain. Its specificity is unknown. Trimming took 0 bases from V and 4 from J, leaving 5 bases between them. The CDR3 loop spans 13 amino acids. Looked up from germline, CDR1 is SGDLS and CDR2 is YYNGEE. The data were obtained in a study of cytomegalovirus exposure and HLA in healthy donors. Study in general: From 190 million or so T cells, an earlier analysis saw 100 million to 140 million unique TCR beta sequences.

Amplification used 60 Vbeta primers and 13 Jbeta primers. TCRdb's table, derived via immunoSEQ multiplex PCR, lists solely in-frame clones and lacks some. This table has 150,000 to 200,000 clones, approximately 86% appearing once. Study findings and constraints: A later analysis appeared to link common viral pathogens to several of the most significant clusters.

This receptor was taken from a woman in her late teens or twenties in good health and CMV-seronegative. What was sequenced was PBMCs. The J gene is TRBJ2-1, the V gene TRBV9; D gene unclear. The CDR3 nucleotides are TGTGCCAGCAGCGTAGGAGTTTACAATGAGCAGTTCTTC. It yields the protein CASSVGVYNEQFF.